The rows below give T cell receptor beta chains drawn from one sample of a study of OX40 agonist ivuxolimab in advanced cancers. This table comes from immunoSEQ multiplex PCR, and its TCRdb copy is limited to in-frame clones, with some not included. This sample has tens of thousands of clones, with about 92% found just once. The sequencing here drew on CD4+ or CD8+ T cells sorted from blood, taken in a trial of the OX40 agonist ivuxolimab. The receptors here all came from an adult with an advanced solid tumor such as melanoma, head and neck, liver or kidney cancer. Each CDR3 is given with its conserved first and last residue. A D gene is named only where the DNA matches it firmly.

cdr3_aa	d_call	j_call	v_call
CASSHVSGELFF	-	TRBJ2-2	TRBV7-3
CASSVFTGVGTEAFF	TRBD1	TRBJ1-1	TRBV7-2
CASSLAAGDYNEQFF	-	TRBJ2-1	TRBV7-6
CASSYSSQGDGYTF	TRBD1	TRBJ1-2	TRBV6-5
CASSFGGGPTSEQFF	TRBD2	TRBJ2-1	TRBV7-2
CASLPPGRDTEAFF	-	TRBJ1-1	TRBV6-6
CASSQDQAGVDYNEQFF	TRBD2	TRBJ2-1	TRBV4-3
CASSSPRGTSGNTIYF	-	TRBJ1-3	TRBV19
CASSLAGGRSGELFF	TRBD2	TRBJ2-2	TRBV5-8
CASSFGGAGYEQYF	TRBD2	TRBJ2-7	TRBV5-1
CASSIRGKVEQYF	-	TRBJ2-7	TRBV19
CASSLFNPGQLFDGELFF	TRBD1	TRBJ2-2	TRBV2
CASSSRTGSGANVLTF	TRBD1	TRBJ2-6	TRBV5-4
CASSLAVRGWEQYF	TRBD1	TRBJ2-7	TRBV5-5
CASSQSTGLLNYGYTF	-	TRBJ1-2	TRBV7-2
CSATTGGSGNTIYF	TRBD1	TRBJ1-3	TRBV29-1
CAWSFGAPEAFF	-	TRBJ1-1	TRBV30
CASSVGSQASGSNHEQYF	TRBD2	TRBJ2-7	TRBV9
CASSPGSRETQYF	-	TRBJ2-5	TRBV18
CASSELGNEQFF	-	TRBJ2-1	TRBV10-2
CASNSERYNEQFF	-	TRBJ2-1	TRBV6-6
CAWSVRFYEKLFF	-	TRBJ1-4	TRBV30
CASSPVGSSSYNEQFF	-	TRBJ2-1	TRBV7-6
CASSLRGATNEKLFF	-	TRBJ1-4	TRBV28
CASSSYPSPGATEAFF	-	TRBJ1-1	TRBV5-6
CAITGTSGGIDTQYF	TRBD2	TRBJ2-3	TRBV10-3
CASRSPGLKQYF	-	TRBJ2-7	TRBV2
CASSQGDGTYEQYF	-	TRBJ2-7	TRBV6-6
CASSIGRGSTEAFF	-	TRBJ1-1	TRBV19
CASSLSSGSYEQYF	-	TRBJ2-7	TRBV7-2
CASSLRTLGGYTF	-	TRBJ1-2	TRBV28
CASSLADRGYAYEQYF	TRBD1	TRBJ2-7	TRBV7-6
CASSFRDRGTNEKLFF	TRBD1	TRBJ1-4	TRBV7-8